This T cell receptor beta chain emerged from a study of cytomegalovirus exposure and HLA in healthy donors. The CDR3 has 14 residues. In germline, CDR1 is LGHNA, CDR2 YNFKEQ. PCR primers comprised 60 Vbeta and 13 Jbeta primers. The method was immunoSEQ multiplex PCR; TCRdb's version includes in-frame clones alone and lacks a portion of them. The profile covers some 120,000 clones, with 82% appearing a single time and around 1.4% taken by the ten largest. V and J are TRBV4-2 and TRBJ2-5; D might be TRBD2 (5 bases). The J call could be wrong; TRBJ2-7 is a better fit for the DNA end. The clonotype was recovered from a woman younger than 30 in good health and CMV-seronegative. The specimen was PBMCs. The CDR3: CASSQEPSNHEQYF. As DNA, the CDR3 is TGTGCCAGCAGCCAAGAACCTAGCAACCACGAGCAGTACTTC.